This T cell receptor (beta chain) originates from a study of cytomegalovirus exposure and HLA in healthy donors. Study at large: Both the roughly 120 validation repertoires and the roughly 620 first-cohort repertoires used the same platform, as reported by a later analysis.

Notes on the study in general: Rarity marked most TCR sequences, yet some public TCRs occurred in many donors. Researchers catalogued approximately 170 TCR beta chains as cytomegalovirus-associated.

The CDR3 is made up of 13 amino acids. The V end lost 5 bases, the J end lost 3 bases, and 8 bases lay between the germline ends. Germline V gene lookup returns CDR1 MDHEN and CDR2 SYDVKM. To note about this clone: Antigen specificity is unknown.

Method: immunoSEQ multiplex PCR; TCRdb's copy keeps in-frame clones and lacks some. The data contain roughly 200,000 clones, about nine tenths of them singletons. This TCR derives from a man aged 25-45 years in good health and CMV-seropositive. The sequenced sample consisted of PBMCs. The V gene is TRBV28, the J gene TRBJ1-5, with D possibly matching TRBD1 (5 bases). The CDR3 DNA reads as TGTGCCAGCAGTGACAGCCTCAATCAGCCCCAGCATTTT. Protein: CASSDSLNQPQHF.